The 10 T cell receptor beta chains in this list originate from one sample, sequenced in a study of blood T cells in healthy people across ages. The use of a sample-barcoded 5' primer and a J-beta primer mix characterized a second PCR of roughly 6 to 11 cycles. A single record per CDR3 protein comes from TCRdb applying MiXCR to the 5' RACE reads. The sample carries fewer than 1,000,000 distinct CDR3 sequences, about 42% recorded once. The specimen sequenced was blood. The receptor source for this set is a man older than 75 in good health.

As for this clonotype: Just one base apart from a much larger clone, this may be a read error. The chain carries TRBV25-1 and TRBJ2-4, with D maybe TRBD2 (6 bases). The J call may be mistaken, given a closer DNA end match to TRBJ2-5. The germline V gene has CDR1 MGHDK and CDR2 SYGVNS. The CDR3 has 13 residues. In nucleotides, the CDR3 is TGTGTCAGCAGTGAAGGAGGGAAAGAGACCCAGTACTTC. Translating it yields CVSSEGGKETQYF.

The rearrangement joins TRBV28 to TRBJ2-2, with 7 bases identical to TRBD2. V dropped 7 bases and J dropped 7; count of bases not matched to a gene: 3. The CDR3 sequence is 12 residues long. Per the germline V gene, CDR1 is MDHEN and CDR2 is SYDVKM. Here the CDR3 reads CASMSGVGELFF. The CDR3 DNA sequence: TGTGCCAGCATGAGCGGGGTCGGGGAGCTGTTTTTT.

This clonotype has more than one count but fewer than ten. This chain uses TRBV20-1 with TRBJ1-5; possibly TRBD1 for D (6 bases). Germline V gives CDR1 DFQATT, CDR2 SNEGSKA (reference sequence). The CDR3 has 15 amino acids. V was pared by 4 bases and J by 5 bases, with 18 bases between. In DNA form, the CDR3 reads TGCAGTGCTATTGAATCGGGGCCAGGGGATCAGCCCCAGCATTTT. Protein: CSAIESGPGDQPQHF.

In this sample, this clonotype turned up a few times. V is TRBV28 and J is TRBJ1-1, with 7 bases matching TRBD1. Per the germline V gene, CDR1 is MDHEN and CDR2 is SYDVKM. The CDR3 totals 14 residues. With 7 bases clipped from V and 0 bases from J, the junction kept 5 bases outside the gene matches. The CDR3 is CASKAGGMNTEAFF. CDR3 DNA sequence: TGTGCCAGCAAGGCAGGGGGGATGAACACTGAAGCTTTCTTT.

The CDR3 DNA reads as TGTGCCAGCAACGATGCAGGGGGACTCAATGAAAAACTGTTTTTT. It codes for CASNDAGGLNEKLFF. The V call is TRBV28, the J call TRBJ1-4, with 7 positions matching TRBD1. V trimming: 7 bases; J trimming: 5 bases; junction bases outside the gene matches: 10. Per germline, CDR1 MDHEN and CDR2 SYDVKM. The CDR3 spans 15 residues.

This clonotype appeared a single time. At one of its ends the junction is not consistent with the germline gene, which may arise from a read error. The chain combines TRBV28 with TRBJ2-1; D is possibly TRBD2 (6 bases). Germline CDR1 MDHEN, CDR2 SYDVKM. The CDR3 covers 16 residues. CDR3 amino acids: CAGSFALASVSYEQFF. The CDR3 DNA sequence: TGTGCCGGCAGTTTCGCCCTTGCTAGCGTGAGCTATGAGCAGTTCTTC.

This clonotype was seen a handful of times. The V gene is TRBV28, the J gene TRBJ2-6, with 8 bases matching TRBD1. Germline V CDR1 and CDR2: MDHEN, SYDVKM. V dropped 8 bases and J dropped 8; count of bases not matched to a gene: 8. This CDR3 region has 14 residues. The CDR3 region is CASCDRGRTNVLTF. For the CDR3, the DNA is TGTGCCAGCTGCGACAGGGGCAGGACCAACGTCCTGACTTTC.

The chain is built from TRBV19 and TRBJ2-5; 10 bases map to TRBD2. Germline values: CDR1 LNHDA, CDR2 SQIVND (reference sequence). The trim removed 5 bases at V and 11 bases at J, leaving 14 bases unmatched. The CDR3 is made up of 15 amino acids. CDR3 in DNA: TGTGCCAGTAGTTCTCCTAGCGGGAGAGTTAAAGAGCAGTACTTC. Amino acids: CASSSPSGRVKEQYF.

The chain employs TRBV6-2 or TRBV6-3 and TRBJ1-2; the D is unclear. Trimming took off 0 bases at V and 2 bases at J, with 7 bases between the two ends. Germline-derived CDR1 and CDR2 are MNHEY and SVGEGT. The CDR3 is 14 amino acids. CDR3 region: CASSYSIVNYGYTF. As DNA, the CDR3 is TGTGCCAGCAGTTACTCGATAGTAAACTATGGCTACACCTTC.

This clonotype was seen just once. The rearrangement uses TRBV13 and TRBJ1-2; possible D gene TRBD1, 6 bases. The germline V gene encodes CDR1 PRHDT and CDR2 FYEKMQ (reference sequence). V dropped 5 bases and J dropped 3 bases, with 16 bases sitting between them. The CDR3 has 15 residues. This CDR3 reads CASSQAGGQDYGYTF. CDR3 nucleotides: TGTGCCAGCAGCCAGGCCGGGGGGCAGGACTATGGCTACACCTTC.